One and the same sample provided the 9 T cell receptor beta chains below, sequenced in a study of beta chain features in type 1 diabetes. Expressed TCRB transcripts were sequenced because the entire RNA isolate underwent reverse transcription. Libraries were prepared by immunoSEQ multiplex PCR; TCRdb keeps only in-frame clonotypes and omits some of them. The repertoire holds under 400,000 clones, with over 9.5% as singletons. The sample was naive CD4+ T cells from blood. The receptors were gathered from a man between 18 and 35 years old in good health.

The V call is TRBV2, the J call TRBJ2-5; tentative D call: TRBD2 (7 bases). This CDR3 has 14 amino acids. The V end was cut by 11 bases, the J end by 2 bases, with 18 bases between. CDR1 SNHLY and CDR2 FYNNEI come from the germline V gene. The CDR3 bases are TGTGCCCTTCGAGGGCGGGGGCATCAAGAGACCCAGTACTTC. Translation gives CALRGRGHQETQYF. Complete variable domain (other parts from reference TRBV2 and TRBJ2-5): EPEVTQTPSHQVTQMGQEVILRCVPISNHLYFYWYRQILGQKVEFLVSFYNNEISEKSEIFDDQFSVERPDGSNFTLKIRSTKLEDSAMYFCALRGRGHQETQYFGPGTRLLVL.

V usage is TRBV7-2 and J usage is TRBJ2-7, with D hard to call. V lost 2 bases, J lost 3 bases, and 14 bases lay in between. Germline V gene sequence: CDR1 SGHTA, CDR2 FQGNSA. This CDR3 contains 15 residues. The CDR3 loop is CASSLFSTRIYEQYF. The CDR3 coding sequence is TGTGCCAGCAGCTTATTTAGTACGAGAATCTACGAGCAGTACTTC.

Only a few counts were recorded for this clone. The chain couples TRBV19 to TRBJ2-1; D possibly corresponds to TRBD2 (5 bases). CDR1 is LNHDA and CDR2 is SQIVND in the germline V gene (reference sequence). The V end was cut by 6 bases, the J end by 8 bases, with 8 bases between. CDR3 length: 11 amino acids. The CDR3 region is CASSSSDEQFF. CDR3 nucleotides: TGTGCCAGTAGCAGTAGCGATGAGCAGTTCTTC. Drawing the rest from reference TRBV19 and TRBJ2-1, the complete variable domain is DGGITQSPKYLFRKEGQNVTLSCEQNLNHDAMYWYRQDPGQGLRLIYYSQIVNDFQKGDIAEGYSVSREKKESFPLTVTSAQKNPTAFYLCASSSSDEQFFGPGTRLTVL.

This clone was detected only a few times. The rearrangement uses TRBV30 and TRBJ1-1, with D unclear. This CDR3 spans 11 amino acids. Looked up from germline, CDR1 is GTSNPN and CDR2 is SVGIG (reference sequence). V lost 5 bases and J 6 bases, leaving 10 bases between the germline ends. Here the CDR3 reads CAWGVLAEAFF. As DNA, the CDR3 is TGTGCCTGGGGAGTTTTGGCTGAAGCTTTCTTT.

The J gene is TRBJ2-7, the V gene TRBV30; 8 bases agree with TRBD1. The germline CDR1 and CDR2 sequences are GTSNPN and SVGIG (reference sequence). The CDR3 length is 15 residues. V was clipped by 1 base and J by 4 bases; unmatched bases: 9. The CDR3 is CAWSGQGALGYEQYF. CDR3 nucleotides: TGTGCCTGGAGTGGGCAGGGGGCTTTGGGGTACGAGCAGTACTTC.

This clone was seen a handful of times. The DNA for the CDR3 is TGTGCCAGCTCAATCATCCGCTCTGGACTAGATAACACCGGGGAGCTGTTTTTT. It translates to CASSIIRSGLDNTGELFF. The V call is TRBV18, the J call TRBJ2-2; 7 bases line up with TRBD2. V lost 5 bases and J lost 2; bases outside the gene matches: 14. CDR1 KGHSH and CDR2 LQKENI come from the germline V gene. This CDR3 spans 18 amino acids. Combining the CDR3 with reference TRBV18 and TRBJ2-2 gives the whole variable domain NAGVMQNPRHLVRRRGQEARLRCSPMKGHSHVYWYRQLPEEGLKFMVYLQKENIIDESGMPKERFSAEFPKEGPSILRIQQVVRGDSAAYFCASSIIRSGLDNTGELFFGEGSRLTVL.

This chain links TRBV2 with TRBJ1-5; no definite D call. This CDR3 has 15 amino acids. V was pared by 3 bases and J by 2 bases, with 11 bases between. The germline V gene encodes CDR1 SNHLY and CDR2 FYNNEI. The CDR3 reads CASSDEGLGNQPQHF. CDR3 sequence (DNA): TGTGCCAGCAGTGACGAGGGTCTGGGCAATCAGCCCCAGCATTTT.

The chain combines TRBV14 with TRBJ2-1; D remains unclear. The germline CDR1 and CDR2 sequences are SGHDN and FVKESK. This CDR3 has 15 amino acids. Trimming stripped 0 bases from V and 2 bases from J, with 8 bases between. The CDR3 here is CASSQDSGTYNEQFF. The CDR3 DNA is TGTGCCAGCAGCCAAGATTCCGGTACCTACAATGAGCAGTTCTTC.

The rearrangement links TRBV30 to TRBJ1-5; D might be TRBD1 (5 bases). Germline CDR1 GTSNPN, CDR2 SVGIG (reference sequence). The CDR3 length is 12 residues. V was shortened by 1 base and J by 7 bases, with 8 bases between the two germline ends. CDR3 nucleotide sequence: TGTGCCTGGAGTGAGGGGCACCAGCCCCAGCATTTT. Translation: CAWSEGHQPQHF.